The 4 T cell receptor beta chains presented below share a single source sample, sequenced in a study of blood T cell repertoires in COVID-19. Profiling relied on immunoSEQ multiplex PCR, and the TCRdb table lists in-frame clones only, not all of them. The table lists 50,000 to 60,000 clones, roughly 80% of them singletons, with roughly 6.4% in the top ten. Material for sequencing was peripheral blood. The source is a human donor in a cohort sampled during active or convalescent COVID-19.

This chain joins TRBV19 and TRBJ1-5; 8 positions agree with TRBD1. CDR1 and CDR2 (germline): LNHDA, SQIVND (reference sequence). V shed 7 bases and J 2 bases; nucleotides not matched to a gene: 4. This CDR3 is built from 14 residues. The CDR3 loop reads CASTGQGGNQPQHF. The CDR3 coding sequence is TGTGCCAGTACAGGACAGGGAGGCAATCAGCCCCAGCATTTT.

The chain employs TRBV3-1 (or the pseudogene TRBV3-2) and TRBJ2-5; D is ambiguous. This CDR3 comprises 15 residues. Germline CDR1 is LGHDT and CDR2 is YNNKEL (reference sequence). Trimming pared 1 base from V and 0 bases from J, leaving 9 bases between. The CDR3 region has the DNA TGTGCCAGCAGCCAAGGACTTTACCACCAAGAGACCCAGTACTTC. Protein product: CASSQGLYHQETQYF.

The rearrangement links TRBV27 to TRBJ2-5; no firm D call. The germline V gene encodes CDR1 MNHEY and CDR2 SMNVEV (reference sequence). The V end was cut by 5 bases, the J end by 0 bases, with 7 bases between. The CDR3 is made up of 13 amino acids. CDR3 residues: CASSHTDQETQYF. CDR3 DNA: TGTGCCAGCAGTCACACAGACCAAGAGACCCAGTACTTC.

V gene TRBV6-4 combines with J gene TRBJ1-6; D remains ambiguous. Germline lookup yields CDR1 MRHNA and CDR2 SNTAGT. The CDR3 loop spans 14 amino acids. The ends were cut back, 1 base at V and 10 bases at J, with 11 bases in the middle. The CDR3 spells CASSDYSRNSPLHF. Written as DNA, the CDR3 is TGTGCCAGCAGTGACTACAGTAGGAACTCACCCCTCCACTTT.